Reported below is one T cell receptor beta chain. A few counts support this clone. What antigen it recognizes has not been identified. Qualities for individual bases were not recorded, and no much larger clone is one base off. The sample comes from a study of cytomegalovirus exposure and HLA in healthy donors (dated 2017 in TCRdb). With respect to the entire study: An earlier analysis of roughly 570 of the donors reported 276 Gb of sequence data and around 100 million unique TCR beta sequences obtained from roughly 180 million T cells. About 300 gigabases of sequencing data and 75 million to 85 million unique TCR sequences made up an early release that covered roughly 670 HLA-typed donors. Among the roughly 400 genotyped donors, around 79% belonged to the genetic ancestry cluster associated with self-reported Caucasian donors. The study aimed to test whether cataloging public T cell receptors could reveal signatures of past pathogen exposure. The T cell repertoires of 666 subjects were profiled by immunosequencing and related to cytomegalovirus serostatus. Besides the first cohort of roughly 660 subjects, a separate validation cohort made up of 120 different subjects was used. To predict cytomegalovirus infection status, the study combined high-throughput TCR immunosequencing, statistical association of individual TCRs with disease status, and machine learning. To study patterns of TCR occurrence, a later analysis re-analyzed previously published TCR beta repertoires from hundreds of donors and added high-resolution HLA genotyping. Rather than using new phenotypic data, the later analysis identified candidate immune exposures from TCR beta sequences and from how often those sequences occurred across donors. To decide whether each TCR beta V gene segment behaved as functional or pseudogenic, an earlier analysis of over 500 of the donors relied on high-throughput TCR beta sequencing. Donor age, sex, ethnicity and CMV serostatus were collected together with the repertoire data. A later genetic analysis used genome-wide SNP genotypes for about three fifths of the roughly 700 donors, treating that subset as a discovery cohort. All discovery cohort repertoires had been generated on a single sequencing platform. HLA typing included class I and class II loci at four-digit resolution. The number of donors typed differed by locus, with roughly 620-640 for A, B, C, DRB1 and DQB1, around 500 for DQA1, about 610 for DPA1, and 400 to 490 for DPB1. Roughly 5 DR-DQ haplotypes were handled as single units for association and clustering because linkage in the cohort was strong. Across 398 genotyped donors of the cohort, an average of roughly 250,000 unique TCR beta nucleotide sequences per donor were sequenced, and roughly 18% of those sequences were non-productive. The research as a whole found: The sequencing pipeline was judged likely to have produced a cluster of highly shared sequence variants as a technical artifact. In a later analysis, HLA-associated TCR beta chains were found to be more clonally expanded and to have lower generation probabilities than equally common non-associated chains. The authors suggested that the approach could potentially be generalized to other disease states and immunological phenotypes. Sequencing depth was assumed to be roughly uniform across donors in the presence/absence analyses, though that assumption may not hold. A later analysis found that TCR association rates varied across HLA loci, with DRB1 alleles showing the most associated TCRs and HLA-C alleles the fewest. An association between a missense DCLRE1C variant and V-gene and J-gene trimming of TCR beta chains was found in a later genetic analysis and replicated in an independent cohort. In a later analysis, most CMV-associated TCR beta chains were found to appear HLA-restricted, with HLA associations seemingly driven largely by CMV exposure. Most TCR sequences were observed very rarely across donors, whereas some public TCRs were present in many individuals. At a false discovery rate of 0.05, a later analysis linked some 18,000 TCR beta sequences to specific HLA alleles. In vitro tests confirmed that three of the cytomegalovirus-associated TCR beta chains recognize cytomegalovirus antigens. Because some donors lacked HLA typing at each locus, the association tests relied only on the typed subset. Only TCR beta chains were sequenced in this cohort, and the absence of alpha or paired-chain data limited detectable features. Some IMGT-functional V segments, including TRBV6-2 and TRBV6-3, could not be told apart with the 87-base-pair reads, so those segments were excluded. A further reported finding was that TCR beta sequences accurately predicted the HLA-A and HLA-B alleles for most subjects in the first cohort. Because counts were too low, seventeen rarely observed V segments, including chromosome 9 orphons, were excluded from the earlier analysis of about 500 of the donors. The only immune exposure information available for the cohort was CMV serostatus. The study listed 150 to 200 TCR beta chains as associated with cytomegalovirus. The classifier was reported to diagnose cytomegalovirus status with high specificity and sensitivity in both the original and validation cohorts. An earlier analysis of around 600 of the donors showed that most TCR beta V segments appeared in productive rearrangements either about 90% or about 30% of the time, which broadly matched IMGT annotations. A later genetic analysis reported fewer N-insertions in productive TCRs among donors in an Asian-associated ancestry cluster than the roughly 620-donor mean. When HLA alleles, especially DR and DQ, strongly co-occurred, TCR associations were difficult to assign to individual alleles. Linkage disequilibrium might explain the correlated functional status among segregating V segments, but an unknown experimental factor could not be excluded. In a later analysis, several top co-occurrence clusters were reported to appear linked to parvovirus B19, influenza, CMV and Epstein-Barr virus.

Library preparation used the immunoSEQ multiplex PCR assay. For the multiplex PCR, a mixture combining 60 forward primers for TCR Vbeta segments and 13 reverse primers for TCR Jbeta segments was used. A multiplex PCR assay on genomic DNA amplified the CDR3 region of rearranged TCR beta genes. Amplified TCR beta libraries were sequenced as 87-base-pair reads on the Illumina HiSeq System. The authors processed their data as follows. A later analysis counted some 74 million unique TCR beta chains across the 666 repertoires, and 10 million to 12 million of these chains were shared by at least two donors. Raw reads were error-corrected and collapsed into unique sequences by a nearest-neighbor algorithm in which closely related sequences were merged to remove PCR and sequencing errors. To assign V, D and J gene segments, CDR3 sequences were aligned to IMGT reference sequences. For a sequence to be retained, a match of at least six nucleotides to both a V gene segment and a J gene segment was required. A rearrangement was called productive if the CDR3 had no stop codons and remained in frame with V and J, and every other rearrangement was called non-productive. CDR3 was defined according to IMGT convention as the region running from the second conserved V-encoded cysteine to the conserved J-encoded phenylalanine. Sequences without an unambiguous match to a single V gene segment were excluded from the earlier analysis of approximately 560 of the donors. An earlier analysis of several hundred of the donors called V segments functional above 56.7% productive rearrangements and segregating when the between-donor standard deviation exceeded 5%. A statistical classification framework was developed to diagnose cytomegalovirus status using the catalog of TCR beta chain sequences. V and J gene assignment, in a later analysis, came from comparing TCR nucleotide sequences with IMGT/GENE-DB human TR gene sequences. A later analysis assigned CDR3 sequences and most-parsimonious VDJ recombination scenarios with the TCRdist pipeline. In a later analysis, each TCR beta chain was defined by its CDR3 amino acid sequence together with its V-gene family, and reads lacking a unique V-gene family were excluded. As a way to deal with suspected cross-contamination and a sequencing artifact, a later analysis dropped hundreds of nucleotide sequences that were highly shared and had low generation probability. For each public chain, a later analysis derived a clonal expansion index from normalized ranks of inferred template counts within each repertoire. Generation probabilities in a later analysis came from a VDJ recombination model fitted to out-of-frame rearrangements, and those results were checked against IGoR. In a later analysis, hypergeometric tests were used to score TCR-TCR, TCR-HLA and TCR-CMV co-occurrence, with a repertoire-size bias correction applied to TCR pairs. False discovery rates were estimated in a later analysis by permuting HLA or CMV assignments 20 times. In a later analysis, co-occurring TCRs were grouped using DBSCAN, and TCRdist sequence similarity was added for clustering within HLA-allele-positive subsets. Repertoires with fewer than 30,000 or more than 120,000 public chains were left out of co-occurrence clustering, as were a handful of repertoires with anomalous nucleotide sharing. Here the immuneACCESS table is served through TCRdb, limited to in-frame sequences with V and J called. Missing clones are a known gap in these copies; in checked studies unresolved V genes cover under half, and the rest lacks a known reason. V, J and clone size derive from that table, while D and trimming were established from the DNA sequence. The sample table shows under 150,000 clones, and roughly three quarters are seen once. The ten largest clonotypes hold 4% to 6% of the sample.

The CDR3, from cysteine to phenylalanine, totals 14 residues. The sequence is cut down to CDR3 DNA, 42 bases in frame from base 1. Compared with germline, V lacks 7 bases and J lacks 2 bases; bases without a gene match: 3. Taken from the germline V gene (reference sequence), the CDR1 and CDR2 loops are SEHNR and FQNEAQ. The cohort was made up of 666 healthy bone marrow donors. All cohort members were sampled while nominally healthy, although unrecorded immune exposures were likely present. The donor tested CMV seronegative and was one of the 352 seronegative cohort members. Each donor provided a peripheral blood sample, and peripheral blood mononuclear cells were used for TCR beta sequencing. The Qiagen DNeasy Blood Extraction Kit was used to extract genomic DNA from the blood cell samples.

Sequenced sample: PBMCs. The chain was built from TRBV7-9 and TRBJ2-2; 8 central bases correspond to TRBD1. The receptor was derived from a woman between 50 and 59 years old in good health and CMV-seronegative. The nucleotide sequence is given as TGTGCCAGCATACAGGGGGTCAACACCGGGGAGCTGTTTTTT. Its translation reads: CASIQGVNTGELFF.